The rows below give T cell receptor beta chains drawn from one sample of a study of blood T cell repertoires in COVID-19. Here immunoSEQ multiplex PCR was the method, and the copy in TCRdb shows in-frame clones only, minus some. The table records 300,000 to 450,000 clones, about four fifths of them present only once. Sequenced sample: peripheral blood. The receptors derive from a human donor with acute or convalescent COVID-19. The donor label of this sample is uncertain. CDR3s include the opening cysteine and the closing phenylalanine or tryptophan. Fields, in order: clone size, V gene, J gene, D gene, CDR3 protein, CDR3 DNA. The D gene is left open where the match is weak. Clone size is given for some rows only: seen once, a few or many times, or a class if the clone is expanded.

.	TRBV3-1/TRBV3-2	TRBJ2-6	.	CASSQGHQGSGANVLTF	TGTGCCAGCAGCCAAGGACACCAGGGGTCTGGGGCCAACGTCCTGACTTTC
.	TRBV2	TRBJ1-1	TRBD1	CASLGDRVNTEAFF	TGTGCCAGCTTAGGGGACAGGGTGAACACTGAAGCTTTCTTT
.	TRBV2	TRBJ1-6	.	CASSDFLANSPLHF	TGTGCCAGCAGTGATTTCCTAGCCAATTCACCCCTCCACTTT
.	TRBV19	TRBJ1-5	.	CASRRVEVDNQPQHF	TGTGCCAGTAGGAGGGTGGAGGTAGACAATCAGCCCCAGCATTTT
few	TRBV5-5	TRBJ1-5	.	CASSLSGGQPQHF	TGTGCCAGCAGCCTCTCGGGGGGTCAGCCCCAGCATTTT
.	TRBV28	TRBJ1-6	.	CASAGVSSYNSPLHF	TGTGCCAGTGCAGGGGTGAGCTCCTATAATTCACCCCTCCACTTT
.	TRBV2	TRBJ1-1	TRBD1	CASSPQGAPNTEAFF	TGTGCCAGCAGCCCCCAGGGGGCCCCGAACACTGAAGCTTTCTTT
.	TRBV29-1	TRBJ2-1	.	CSVGTVGGRIYNEQFF	TGCAGCGTCGGCACCGTGGGGGGGCGGATCTACAATGAGCAGTTCTTC
.	TRBV11-2	TRBJ2-3	TRBD1	CASSLLGQRTDTQYF	TGTGCCAGCAGCTTATTGGGACAGCGAACAGATACGCAGTATTTT
.	TRBV18	TRBJ1-3	.	CASSSGRSGDSGNTIYF	TGTGCCAGCTCATCAGGGAGGTCTGGGGACTCTGGAAACACCATATATTTT
.	TRBV15	TRBJ2-7	TRBD2	CATSRDLAGPTYEQYF	TGTGCCACCAGCAGAGATCTAGCGGGTCCCACCTACGAGCAGTACTTC
few	TRBV20-1	TRBJ1-1	.	CSARAGSLAFF	TGCAGTGCTAGGGCAGGGTCCCTCGCTTTCTTT
.	TRBV5-4	TRBJ2-1	TRBD2	CASSLGLARYEQFF	TGTGCCAGCAGCTTGGGACTAGCTCGGTATGAGCAGTTCTTC
.	TRBV28	TRBJ2-1	TRBD2	CASSSTGAGDYNEQFF	TGTGCCAGCAGTTCCACCGGGGCGGGGGATTACAATGAGCAGTTCTTC
.	TRBV6-5	TRBJ2-1	TRBD2	CASGRADNEQFF	TGTGCCAGCGGGAGGGCGGACAATGAGCAGTTCTTC
.	TRBV28	TRBJ1-3	TRBD1	CASISLGTGNGNTIYF	TGTGCCAGCATTTCACTGGGGACAGGGAATGGAAACACCATATATTTT